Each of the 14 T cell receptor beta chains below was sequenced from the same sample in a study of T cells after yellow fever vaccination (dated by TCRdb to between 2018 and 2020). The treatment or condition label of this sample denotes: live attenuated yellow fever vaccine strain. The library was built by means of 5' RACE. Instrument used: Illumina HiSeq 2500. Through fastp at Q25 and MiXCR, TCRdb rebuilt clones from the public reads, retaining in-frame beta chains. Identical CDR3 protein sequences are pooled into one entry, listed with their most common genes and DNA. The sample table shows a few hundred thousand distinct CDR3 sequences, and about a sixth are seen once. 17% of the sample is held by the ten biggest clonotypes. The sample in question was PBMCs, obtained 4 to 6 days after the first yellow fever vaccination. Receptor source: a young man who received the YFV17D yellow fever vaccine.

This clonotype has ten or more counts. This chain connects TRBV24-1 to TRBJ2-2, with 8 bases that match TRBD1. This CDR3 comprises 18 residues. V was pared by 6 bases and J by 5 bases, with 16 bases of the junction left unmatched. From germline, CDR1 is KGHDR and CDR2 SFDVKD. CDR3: CATSSPGQAPAGTGELFF. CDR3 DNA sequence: TGTGCCACCAGTTCTCCGGGACAGGCCCCGGCGGGGACCGGGGAGCTGTTTTTT.

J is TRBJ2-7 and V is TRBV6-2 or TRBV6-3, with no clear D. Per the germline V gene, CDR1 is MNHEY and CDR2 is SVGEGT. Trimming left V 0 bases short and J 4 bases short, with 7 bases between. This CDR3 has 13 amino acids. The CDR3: CASSYSNSYEQYV. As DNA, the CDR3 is TGTGCCAGCAGTTACTCGAACAGTTACGAGCAGTACGTC.

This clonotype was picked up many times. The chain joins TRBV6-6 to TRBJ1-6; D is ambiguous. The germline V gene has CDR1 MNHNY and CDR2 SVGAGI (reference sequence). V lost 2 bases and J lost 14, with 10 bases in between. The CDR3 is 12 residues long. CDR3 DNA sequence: TGTGCCAGCAGTTACGATGATCCGTCCCTCCACTTT. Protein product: CASSYDDPSLHF.

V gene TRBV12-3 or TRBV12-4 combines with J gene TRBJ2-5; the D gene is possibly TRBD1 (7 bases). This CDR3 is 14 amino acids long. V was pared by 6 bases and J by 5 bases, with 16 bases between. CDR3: CASSKGGAGETQYF. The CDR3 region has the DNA TGTGCCAGCAGCAAAGGGGGCGCGGGGGAGACCCAGTACTTC.

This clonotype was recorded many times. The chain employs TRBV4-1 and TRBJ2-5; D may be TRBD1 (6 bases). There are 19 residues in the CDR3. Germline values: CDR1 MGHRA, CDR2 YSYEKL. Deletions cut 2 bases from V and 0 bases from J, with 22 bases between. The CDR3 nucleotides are TGCGCCAGCAGCCAACCTCGGACAGACTCTGGAACGTACCAAGAGACCCAGTACTTC. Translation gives CASSQPRTDSGTYQETQYF.

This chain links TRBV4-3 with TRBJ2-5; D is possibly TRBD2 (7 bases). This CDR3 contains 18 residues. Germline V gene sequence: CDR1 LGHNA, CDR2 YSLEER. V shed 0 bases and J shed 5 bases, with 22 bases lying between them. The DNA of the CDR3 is TGCGCCAGCAGCCAAGATAGGGCCAGCTCGTGGGGGGGCGAGACCCAGTACTTC. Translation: CASSQDRASSWGGETQYF.

The CDR3 sequence: CASSVVSGRGNTIYF. CDR3 bases: TGTGCCAGCAGCGTAGTATCGGGGCGAGGAAACACCATATATTTT. This sequence joins TRBV9 and TRBJ1-3, with D perhaps matching TRBD1 (5 bases). CDR1 and CDR2 from the germline V gene are SGDLS and YYNGEE. The CDR3 covers 15 residues. Trimming stripped 0 bases from V and 4 bases from J, with 11 bases between. The full variable domain, rest sourced from reference TRBV9 and TRBJ1-3, is DSGVTQTPKHLITATGQRVTLRCSPRSGDLSVYWYQQSLDQGLQFLIQYYNGEERAKGNILERFSAQQFPDLHSELNLSSLELGDSALYFCASSVVSGRGNTIYFGEGSWLTVV.

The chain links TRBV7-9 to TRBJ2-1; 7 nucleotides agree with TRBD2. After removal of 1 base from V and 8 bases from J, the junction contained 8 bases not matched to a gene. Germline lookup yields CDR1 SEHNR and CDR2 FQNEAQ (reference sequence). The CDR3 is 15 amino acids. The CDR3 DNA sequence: TGTGCCAGCAGCTTAGTAATAGCGGGTGGAGATGAGCAGTTCTTC. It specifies CASSLVIAGGDEQFF. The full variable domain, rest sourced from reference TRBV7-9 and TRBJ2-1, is DTGVSQNPRHKITKRGQNVTFRCDPISEHNRLYWYRQTLGQGPEFLTYFQNEAQLEKSRLLSDRFSAERPKGSFSTLEIQRTEQGDSAMYLCASSLVIAGGDEQFFGPGTRLTVL.

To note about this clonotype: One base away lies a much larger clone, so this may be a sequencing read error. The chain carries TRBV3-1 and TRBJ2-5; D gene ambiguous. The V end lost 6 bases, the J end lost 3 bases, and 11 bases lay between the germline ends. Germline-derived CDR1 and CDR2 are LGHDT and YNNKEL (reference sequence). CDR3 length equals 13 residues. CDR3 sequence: CASRLRWEETQYF. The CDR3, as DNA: TGTGCCAGCAGGCTCCGATGGGAAGAGACCCAGTACTTC.

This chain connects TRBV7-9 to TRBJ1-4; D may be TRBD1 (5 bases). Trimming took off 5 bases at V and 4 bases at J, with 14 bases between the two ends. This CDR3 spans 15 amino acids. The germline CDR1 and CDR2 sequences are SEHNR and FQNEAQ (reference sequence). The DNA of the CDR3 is TGTGCCAGCAGCGACTCCGGGACCGGTAATGAAAAACTGTTTTTT. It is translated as CASSDSGTGNEKLFF.

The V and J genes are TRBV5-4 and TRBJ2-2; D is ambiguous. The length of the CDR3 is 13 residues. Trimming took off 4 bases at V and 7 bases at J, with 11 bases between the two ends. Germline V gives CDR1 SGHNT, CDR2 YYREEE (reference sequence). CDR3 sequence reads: CASSVLVGGELFF. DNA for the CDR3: TGTGCCAGCAGCGTCCTGGTGGGCGGGGAGCTGTTTTTT.

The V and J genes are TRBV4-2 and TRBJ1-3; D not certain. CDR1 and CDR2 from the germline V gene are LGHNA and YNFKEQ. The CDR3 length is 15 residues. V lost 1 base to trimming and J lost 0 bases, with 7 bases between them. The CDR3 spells CASSQGRGSGNTIYF. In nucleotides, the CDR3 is TGTGCCAGCAGCCAAGGGCGAGGCTCTGGAAACACCATATATTTT.

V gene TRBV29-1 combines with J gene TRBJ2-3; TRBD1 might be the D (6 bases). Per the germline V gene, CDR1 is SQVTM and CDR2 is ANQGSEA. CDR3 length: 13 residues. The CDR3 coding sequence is TGCACCACTTCGGCAGGGGGCACAGATACGCAGTATTTT. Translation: CTTSAGGTDTQYF.

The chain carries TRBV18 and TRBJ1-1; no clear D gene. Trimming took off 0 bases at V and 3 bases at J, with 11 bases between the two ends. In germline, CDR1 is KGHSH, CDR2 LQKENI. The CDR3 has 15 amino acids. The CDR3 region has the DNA TGTGCCAGCTCACCACCGTACACTGCGGACACTGAAGCTTTCTTT. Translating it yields CASSPPYTADTEAFF.